This entry describes one TCR beta chain. The antigen remains undetermined. The sample originates from a study of T cells in localized non-small cell lung cancer. Clones were read by immunoSEQ multiplex PCR, and TCRdb kept only the in-frame ones, dropping some. The sample comprises tens of thousands of clones, 65% to 90% of which are singletons, and around 4.2% rests with the top ten. Study results and caveats: Because researchers sequenced only one region of the tumor, heterogeneity is still possible. Longer overall survival was seen with higher T cell density measured in blood. Uninvolved adjacent lung, not tumor, had the highest T cell clonality.

The CDR3 consists of 16 residues. Looked up from germline, CDR1 is SNHLY and CDR2 is FYNNEI. Trimming took off 4 bases at V and 2 bases at J, with 17 bases between the two ends. Sequencing used peripheral blood, obtained before any cancer treatment. The source of this sequence is a male donor older than 55 with stage III lung adenocarcinoma. The J gene is TRBJ2-5, the V gene TRBV2; tentative D call: TRBD2 (5 bases). CDR3 protein: CASSAQSSASQETQYF. The CDR3 nucleotides read TGTGCCAGCAGTGCCCAGAGTAGCGCTTCACAAGAGACCCAGTACTTC.